The sequence of this T cell receptor beta chain was determined in a study of cytomegalovirus exposure and HLA in healthy donors. Germline V gene data show CDR1 as MDHEN and CDR2 as SYDVKM. V lost 5 bases and J lost 6, with 14 bases in between. CDR3 length: 13 residues. This clone has a handful of counts. The antigen is undetermined. PCR amplification relied on 60 Vbeta primers (plus 13 Jbeta primers). Produced via immunoSEQ multiplex PCR; TCRdb's table is partial and in-frame only. The repertoire consists of some 150,000 clones, with around 85% occurring once and the leading ten covering about 4.5%. Study outcomes and limitations: Near-uniform donor sequencing depth was presumed by presence/absence analyses. Most TCRs appeared rarely, but some public TCRs recurred in many donors. TCR beta V segments were, for the most part, productive about 87% or about 30% of the time in an earlier analysis. In a later analysis, the majority of CMV-associated beta chains seemingly showed HLA restriction.

Sequencing was performed on PBMCs. The chain recombines TRBV28 with TRBJ2-7, with D possibly being TRBD1 (6 bases). This receptor was taken from a man aged 35-49 years in good health and CMV-seronegative. DNA for the CDR3: TGTGCCAGCAGTATCCGCACCAGGGGCGAGCAGTACTTC. This sequence encodes CASSIRTRGEQYF.